This T cell receptor (beta chain) was captured by sequencing in a study of shared clonotypes between healthy human individuals. This clone was recorded only once. TCRdb's table, derived via immunoSEQ multiplex PCR, lists solely in-frame clones and lacks some. The table has a few hundred thousand clones, roughly 97% seen once. The V end lost 9 bases, the J end lost 2 bases, and 16 bases lay between the germline ends. Germline CDR1 and CDR2: SGHAT and FQNNGV. There are 14 residues in the CDR3. The source of this sequence is a woman aged 25 to 39 in good health. The chain is built from TRBV11-2 and TRBJ2-5; D is perhaps TRBD1 (5 bases). Sequencing was performed on naive CD4+ T cells sorted from blood. Subset meaning: CD45RA+ positively selected. In DNA, the CDR3 is TGTGCCAGTAACTCCCTGGCAGGGCAAGAGACCCAGTACTTC. Protein product: CASNSLAGQETQYF.